This T cell receptor beta chain was identified in a study of blood T cell repertoires in COVID-19. Turning to the study itself: Spain, Italy and the United States supplied samples that represented acute and convalescent COVID-19. Sources were T cells, B-cell-depleted T cells, or PBMCs; the material itself was cDNA or gDNA.

CDR1 is SNHLY, CDR2 FYNNEI, per germline. The CDR3 length is 13 residues. Trimming cost V 6 bases and J 7 bases, with 13 bases left between them. Per the authors' pipeline: Reference gene primer amplification in the assay estimated nucleated cell counts. TCRdb's table, derived via immunoSEQ multiplex PCR, lists solely in-frame clones and lacks some. V, J and clone size were drawn from that table, and D and trimming were deduced from the DNA. The sample consists of approximately 71,000 clones, 88% of them appearing once. The chain uses TRBV2 and TRBJ1-5, with D possibly being TRBD1 (6 bases). Sequenced: peripheral blood. This clonotype originated in a human donor in a cohort sampled during active COVID-19. CDR3 sequence (DNA): TGTGCCAGCAGCTTCGGGGGGCGGCAGCCCCAGCATTTT. Protein sequence: CASSFGGRQPQHF.